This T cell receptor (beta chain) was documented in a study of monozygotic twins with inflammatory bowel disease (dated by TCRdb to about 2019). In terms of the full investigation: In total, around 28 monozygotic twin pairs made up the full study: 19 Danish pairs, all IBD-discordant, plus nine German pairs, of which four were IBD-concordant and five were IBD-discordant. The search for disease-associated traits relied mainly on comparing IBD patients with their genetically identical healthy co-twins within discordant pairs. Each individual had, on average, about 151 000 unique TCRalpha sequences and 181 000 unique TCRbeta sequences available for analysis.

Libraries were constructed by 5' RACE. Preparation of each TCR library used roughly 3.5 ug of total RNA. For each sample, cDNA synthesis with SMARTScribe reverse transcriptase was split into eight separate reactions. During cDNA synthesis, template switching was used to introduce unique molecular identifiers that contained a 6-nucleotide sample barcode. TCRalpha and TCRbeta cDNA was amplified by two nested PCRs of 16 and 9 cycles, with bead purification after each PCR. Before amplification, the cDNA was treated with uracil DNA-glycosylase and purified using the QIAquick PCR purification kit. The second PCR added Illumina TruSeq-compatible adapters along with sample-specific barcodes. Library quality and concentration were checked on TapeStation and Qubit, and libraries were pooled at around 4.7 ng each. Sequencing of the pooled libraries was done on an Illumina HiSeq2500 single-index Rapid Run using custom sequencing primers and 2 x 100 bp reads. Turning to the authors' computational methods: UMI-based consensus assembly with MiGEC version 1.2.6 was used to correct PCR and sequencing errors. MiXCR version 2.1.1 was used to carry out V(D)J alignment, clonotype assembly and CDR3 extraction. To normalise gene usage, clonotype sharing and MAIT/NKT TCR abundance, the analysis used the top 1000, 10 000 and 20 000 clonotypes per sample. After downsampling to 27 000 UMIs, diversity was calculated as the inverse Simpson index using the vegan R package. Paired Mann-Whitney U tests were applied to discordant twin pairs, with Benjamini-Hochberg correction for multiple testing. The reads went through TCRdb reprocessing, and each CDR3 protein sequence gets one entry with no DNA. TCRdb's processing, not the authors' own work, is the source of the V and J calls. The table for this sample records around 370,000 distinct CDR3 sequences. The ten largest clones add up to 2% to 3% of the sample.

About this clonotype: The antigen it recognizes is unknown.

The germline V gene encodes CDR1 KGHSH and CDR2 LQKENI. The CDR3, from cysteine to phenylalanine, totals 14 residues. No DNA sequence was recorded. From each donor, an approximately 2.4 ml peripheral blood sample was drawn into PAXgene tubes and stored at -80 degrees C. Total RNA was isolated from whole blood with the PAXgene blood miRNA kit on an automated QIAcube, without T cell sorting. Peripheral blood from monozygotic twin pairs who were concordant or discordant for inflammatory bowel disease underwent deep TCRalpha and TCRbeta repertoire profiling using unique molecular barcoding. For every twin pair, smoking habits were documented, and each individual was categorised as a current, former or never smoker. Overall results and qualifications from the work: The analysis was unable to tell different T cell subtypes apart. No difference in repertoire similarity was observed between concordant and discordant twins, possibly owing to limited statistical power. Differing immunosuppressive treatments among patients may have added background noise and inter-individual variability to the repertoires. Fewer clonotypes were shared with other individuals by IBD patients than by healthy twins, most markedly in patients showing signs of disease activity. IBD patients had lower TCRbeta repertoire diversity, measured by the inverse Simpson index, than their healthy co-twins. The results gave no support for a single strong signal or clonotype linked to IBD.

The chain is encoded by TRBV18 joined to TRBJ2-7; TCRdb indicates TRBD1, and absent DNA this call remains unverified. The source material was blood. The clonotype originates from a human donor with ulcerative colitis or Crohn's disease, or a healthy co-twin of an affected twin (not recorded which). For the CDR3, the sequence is CASSPGDTFYEQYF.